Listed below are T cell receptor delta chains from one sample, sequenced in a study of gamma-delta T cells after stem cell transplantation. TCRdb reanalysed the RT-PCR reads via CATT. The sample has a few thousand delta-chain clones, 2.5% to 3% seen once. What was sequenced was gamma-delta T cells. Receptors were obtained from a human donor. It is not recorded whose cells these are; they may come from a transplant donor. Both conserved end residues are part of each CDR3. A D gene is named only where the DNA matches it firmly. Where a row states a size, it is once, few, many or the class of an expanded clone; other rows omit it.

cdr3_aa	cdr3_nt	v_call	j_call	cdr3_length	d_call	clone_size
CACDVLGDSGTDKLIF	TGTGCCTGTGACGTACTGGGGGATAGCGGCACCGATAAACTCATCTTT	TRDV2	TRDJ1	16	TRDD3	large
CACDQPPLGDTTLSWDTRQMFF	TGTGCCTGTGACCAACCCCCACTGGGGGATACTACTCTGTCCTGGGACACCCGACAGATGTTTTTC	TRDV2	TRDJ3	22	TRDD3	medium-sized
CACDTVGDTSWDTRQMFF	TGTGCCTGTGACACCGTGGGGGATACCTCCTGGGACACCCGACAGATGTTTTTC	TRDV2	TRDJ3	18	TRDD3	-
CACDGLGELDKLIF	TGTGCCTGTGACGGACTGGGGGAGCTCGATAAACTCATCTTT	TRDV2	TRDJ1	14	TRDD3	medium-sized
CACDTVQTSGGGAPGTADKLIF	TGTGCCTGTGACACCGTTCAGACGTCTGGGGGAGGAGCCCCGGGTACGGCCGATAAACTCATCTTT	TRDV2	TRDJ1	22	TRDD3	few
CACDTLHRTGDRGFNTDKLIF	TGTGCCTGTGATACCCTCCACCGTACTGGGGATAGGGGATTTAACACCGATAAACTCATCTTT	TRDV2	TRDJ1	21	TRDD3	-
CACDTLTGGYHTDKLIF	TGTGCCTGTGACACCCTTACTGGGGGATACCACACCGATAAACTCATCTTT	TRDV2	TRDJ1	17	TRDD3	medium-sized
CACDTLLGDTDKLIF	TGTGCCTGTGACACACTACTGGGGGATACCGATAAACTCATCTTT	TRDV2	TRDJ1	15	TRDD3	-
CACDTGMGDTRFRDAWDTRQMFF	TGTGCCTGTGACACCGGAATGGGGGATACGCGGTTTAGGGACGCCTGGGACACCCGACAGATGTTTTTC	TRDV2	TRDJ3	23	TRDD3	medium-sized
CACDSVLGDTRRHTDKLIF	TGTGCCTGTGACTCCGTACTGGGGGATACGCGGAGACACACCGATAAACTCATCTTT	TRDV2	TRDJ1	19	TRDD3	-
CACDTVGDEPYTDKLIF	TGTGCCTGTGACACCGTGGGGGATGAACCGTACACCGATAAACTCATCTTT	TRDV2	TRDJ1	17	TRDD3	medium-sized
CACDTLFPGGYATDKLIF	TGTGCCTGTGACACCCTATTTCCAGGGGGATACGCGACCGATAAACTCATCTTT	TRDV2	TRDJ1	18	TRDD3	medium-sized
CACDAVLGDTDKLIF	TGTGCCTGTGACGCCGTACTGGGGGATACCGATAAACTCATCTTT	TRDV2	TRDJ1	15	TRDD3	medium-sized
CACDPVGQVAGGPLTDKLIF	TGTGCCTGTGACCCCGTCGGTCAGGTCGCTGGGGGCCCCCTCACCGATAAACTCATCTTT	TRDV2	TRDJ1	20	TRDD3	medium-sized
CACDTVLETDKLIF	TGTGCCTGTGACACCGTACTGGAAACCGATAAACTCATCTTT	TRDV2	TRDJ1	14	-	medium-sized
CACDPVGGGYGWADKLIF	TGTGCCTGTGACCCCGTAGGTGGGGGATACGGTTGGGCCGATAAACTCATCTTT	TRDV2	TRDJ1	18	TRDD3	-
CACDSLPLGAHTDKLIF	TGTGCCTGTGACTCCCTTCCCCTGGGGGCCCACACCGATAAACTCATCTTT	TRDV2	TRDJ1	17	-	few
CACDTVGTGGYAPYTDKLIF	TGTGCCTGTGACACCGTGGGTACTGGGGGATACGCCCCGTACACCGATAAACTCATCTTT	TRDV2	TRDJ1	20	TRDD3	few
CACESLSAPDKLIF	TGTGCCTGTGAATCTCTCTCCGCCCCCGATAAACTCATCTTT	TRDV2	TRDJ1	14	-	-
CASNCRAPSLGTGVYTDKLIF	TGTGCCTCGAACTGCCGGGCGCCTTCTCTCGGTACTGGGGTGTACACCGATAAACTCATCTTT	TRDV3	TRDJ1	21	TRDD3	-
CACDTLSYQTNTLLGDGTDKLIF	TGTGCCTGTGACACCCTTTCCTACCAGACAAACACCTTACTGGGGGATGGCACCGATAAACTCATCTTT	TRDV2	TRDJ1	23	TRDD3	medium-sized
CACDPVLGDTADTDKLIF	TGTGCCTGTGACCCTGTACTGGGGGATACCGCGGACACCGATAAACTCATCTTT	TRDV2	TRDJ1	18	TRDD3	few
CACKLLRGVLGDTNTDTLIF	TGTGCCTGTAAACTTCTACGGGGAGTACTGGGGGATACCAACACCGATACACTCATCTTT	TRDV2	TRDJ1	20	TRDD3	-
CACVLLSLGVMTDKLIF	TGTGCCTGTGTCTTGTTATCGCTTGGGGTGATGACCGATAAACTCATCTTT	TRDV2	TRDJ1	17	-	few
CACDRLPPRGGRYTDKLIF	TGTGCCTGTGACCGTCTTCCGCCTAGGGGGGGAAGGTACACCGATAAACTCATCTTT	TRDV2	TRDJ1	19	-	medium-sized
CACDILTGGSQHPSRGKLIF	TGTGCCTGTGACATTCTTACTGGGGGATCCCAACACCCATCCAGGGGTAAACTCATCTTT	TRDV2	TRDJ1	20	TRDD3	-
CACDPLLSHTGDMAGLTF	TGTGCCTGTGACCCACTACTATCCCACACGGGGGATATGGCTGGACTCACCTTT	TRDV2	TRDJ1	18	TRDD3	many